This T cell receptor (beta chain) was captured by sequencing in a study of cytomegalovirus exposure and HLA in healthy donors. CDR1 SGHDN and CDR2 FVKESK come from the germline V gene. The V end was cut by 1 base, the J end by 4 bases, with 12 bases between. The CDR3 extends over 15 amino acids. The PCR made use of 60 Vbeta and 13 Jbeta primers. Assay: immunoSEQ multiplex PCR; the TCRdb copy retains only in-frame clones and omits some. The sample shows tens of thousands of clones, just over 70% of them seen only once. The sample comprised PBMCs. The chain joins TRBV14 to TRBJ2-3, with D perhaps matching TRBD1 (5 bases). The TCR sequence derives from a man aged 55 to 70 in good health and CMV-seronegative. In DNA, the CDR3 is TGTGCCAGCAGCCAAGTTGCAGGGTCCTCAGATACGCAGTATTTT. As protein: CASSQVAGSSDTQYF.